Below are 32 T cell receptor beta chains sequenced from a single sample in a study of T cell repertoires in cytomegalovirus infection. TCRdb redid the calling of the reads with MiXCR, one entry per CDR3 protein. The table records hundreds of thousands of distinct CDR3 sequences, about 11% of them present only once. The sample taken for sequencing was PBMCs. These receptors came from a human donor in good health (CMV status not recorded). Some clones in this sample may be carry-over from other donors' samples.

This clonotype was counted ten times or more. The chain has TRBV12-3 or TRBV12-4 and TRBJ1-6; 9 positions agree with TRBD1. V was pared by 10 bases and J by 8 bases, with 6 bases of the junction left unmatched. The CDR3 has 13 amino acids. CDR3 protein: CATRDRVYSPLHF. For the CDR3, the DNA is TGTGCCACCCGGGACAGGGTTTATTCACCCCTCCACTTT.

This clonotype was seen many times. The CDR3 protein is CSARTWGGYEQYF. DNA of the CDR3: TGCAGCGCTCGCACGTGGGGGGGATACGAGCAGTACTTC. The V gene is TRBV29-1, the J gene TRBJ2-7; 7 bases are a match to TRBD2. Germline values: CDR1 SQVTM, CDR2 ANQGSEA. The CDR3 totals 13 residues. J gave up 4 bases and V 7 bases, and 10 bases lay outside the gene matches.

In its sample, this clonotype was seen many times. This chain connects TRBV28 to TRBJ2-5; TRBD2 aligns across 8 bases. This CDR3 region has 16 residues. Germline V gene lookup returns CDR1 MDHEN and CDR2 SYDVKM. V lost 4 bases to trimming and J lost 5 bases; unmatched junction nucleotides: 12. The DNA for the CDR3 is TGTGCCAGCAGTTCCCCCCGTGAGCGGGAGTTCGAGACCCAGTACTTC. Translation: CASSSPREREFETQYF.

This clonotype was recorded many times. One end of the junction fails to match germline, which may point to a read error. This chain's CDR3 is CASSLGQGPYEQYF. The DNA for the CDR3 is TGTGCCAGCAGCTTAGGACAGGGGCCCTACGAGCAGTACTTC. The chain employs TRBV5-1 and TRBJ2-7; 9 positions match TRBD1. Germline CDR1 reads SGHRS; CDR2 reads YFSETQ. The CDR3 sequence is 14 residues long. The full variable domain, its missing parts supplied by reference TRBV5-1 and TRBJ2-7, is KAGVTQTPRYLIKTRGQQVTLSCSPISGHRSVSWYQQTPGQGLQFLFEYFSETQRNKGNFPGRFSGRQFSNSRSEMNVSTLELGDSALYLCASSLGQGPYEQYFGPGTRLTVT.

V gene TRBV13 combines with J gene TRBJ2-3; D remains ambiguous. The V and J ends lost 3 bases and 7 bases respectively, with 5 bases between them. CDR3 size: 11 residues. The V gene's germline CDR1 is PRHDT and CDR2 FYEKMQ (reference sequence). The CDR3, as DNA: TGTGCCAGCAGCTTCGAAAATACGCAGTATTTT. It codes for CASSFENTQYF.

This clonotype turned up a few times. V and J are TRBV2 and TRBJ2-2, with 11 bases identical to TRBD1. Looked up from germline, CDR1 is SNHLY and CDR2 is FYNNEI. Trimming removed 4 bases from V and 6 bases from J; junction bases left unmatched: 1. There are 14 residues in the CDR3. For the CDR3, the DNA is TGTGCCAGCAGTGTGGACAGGGGGCCCGGGGAGCTGTTTTTT. Translating it yields CASSVDRGPGELFF.

The chain combines TRBV20-1 with TRBJ2-3; D gene ambiguous. The CDR3 contains 13 residues. V gave up 3 bases and J gave up 1 base, with 8 bases separating them. Germline V CDR1 and CDR2: DFQATT, SNEGSKA (reference sequence). CDR3 protein: CSASDGRTDTQYF. The CDR3 DNA reads as TGCAGTGCTAGTGATGGACGCACAGATACGCAGTATTTT.

V is TRBV12-5 and J is TRBJ2-3, with 11 positions matching TRBD2. The CDR3 runs to 16 residues. The V segment lost 1 base and the J segment 1 base; nucleotides outside the gene matches: 1. CDR1 LGHNT and CDR2 FRNRAP come from the germline V gene. CDR3 loop: CASGLGLAGRTDTQYF. CDR3 DNA sequence: TGTGCTAGTGGTTTGGGACTAGCGGGACGCACAGATACGCAGTATTTT.

In its sample, this clonotype was seen many times. This chain joins TRBV27 and TRBJ2-7; D unclear. Deletions cut 6 bases from V and 2 bases from J, with 14 bases between. Germline loops: CDR1 MNHEY, CDR2 SMNVEV (reference sequence). The CDR3 is 14 residues long. CDR3 in DNA: TGTGCCAGCAGCGCCACAGCGTGGACCTACGAGCAGTACTTC. Residues: CASSATAWTYEQYF.

The table lists this clonotype with many counts. The V call is TRBV7-2, the J call TRBJ1-6; unclear D gene. The germline V gene encodes CDR1 SGHTA and CDR2 FQGNSA. The V and J ends lost 1 base and 16 bases respectively, with 8 bases between them. This CDR3 has 11 amino acids. The CDR3, as DNA: TGTGCCAGCAGCTTAGGCCAGGTTCTCCACTTT. Encoded protein: CASSLGQVLHF.

There are many counts of this clonotype. V gene TRBV28 combines with J gene TRBJ2-5, with D perhaps matching TRBD1 (6 bases). The CDR3 is made up of 14 amino acids. Trimming removed 7 bases at V and 4 bases at J, with 16 bases between. Per germline, CDR1 MDHEN and CDR2 SYDVKM. CDR3 sequence (DNA): TGTGCCAGCAATAACAGGGAAGGGAGAGAGACCCAGTACTTC. Its protein product is CASNNREGRETQYF.

This clonotype was observed at least ten times. The chain employs TRBV5-1 and TRBJ1-2; 8 nucleotides align to TRBD1. From germline, CDR1 is SGHRS and CDR2 YFSETQ. This CDR3 is built from 15 residues. J lost 7 bases, V lost 0 bases, and 8 bases had no gene match. In nucleotides, the CDR3 is TGCGCCAGCAGCTTGGCTGGACAGGGACCTGCTGGCTACACCTTC. Residues: CASSLAGQGPAGYTF.

This clonotype was counted at least ten times. The chain links TRBV6-4 to TRBJ1-1; D perhaps matches TRBD1 (6 bases). Trimming shortened V by 2 bases and J by 1 base, and 11 bases separated the two germline ends. This CDR3 has 15 amino acids. CDR1 is MRHNA and CDR2 is SNTAGT in the germline V gene. The chain's CDR3 is CASSDPRGQNTEAFF. The DNA of the CDR3 is TGTGCCAGCAGTGACCCCAGGGGCCAGAACACTGAAGCTTTCTTT.

The sample holds a few counts of this clonotype. The gene calls are TRBV11-3 and TRBJ1-5; D may be TRBD1 (6 bases). The V gene's germline CDR1 is SGHNT and CDR2 YENEEA. The CDR3 runs to 15 residues. With 2 bases removed from V and 4 bases from J, the gap between germline ends came to 12 bases. This chain's CDR3 is CASSLKQGRNQPQHF. DNA of the CDR3: TGTGCCAGCAGCTTAAAACAGGGTAGGAATCAGCCCCAGCATTTT.

This rearrangement joins TRBV20-1 to TRBJ2-1; 8 bases map to TRBD2. This CDR3 has 15 amino acids. Trimming removed 3 bases from V and 8 bases from J; junction bases left unmatched: 12. CDR1 and CDR2 from the germline V gene are DFQATT and SNEGSKA (reference sequence). The DNA for the CDR3 is TGCAGTGCTAGGGTTCGGGCGGGGGGCGGGGATGAGCAGTTCTTC. Amino acid sequence: CSARVRAGGGDEQFF.

The chain combines TRBV20-1 with TRBJ1-1; a possible D gene is TRBD1 (5 bases). The ends were cut back, 0 bases at V and 3 bases at J, with 11 bases in the middle. The CDR3 is made up of 14 amino acids. Germline CDR1 and CDR2: DFQATT and SNEGSKA (reference sequence). The CDR3 loop reads CSARDLGRDTEAFF. For the CDR3, the DNA is TGCAGTGCTAGAGATTTGGGCAGGGACACTGAAGCTTTCTTT.

V is TRBV7-9 and J is TRBJ2-1; D remains unclear. Germline values: CDR1 SEHNR, CDR2 FQNEAQ (reference sequence). The CDR3 is 14 residues long. V was trimmed by 5 bases and J by 0 bases, leaving 8 bases between them. The CDR3 DNA reads TGTGCCAGCAGCAAACAGAGCTCCTACAATGAGCAGTTCTTC. Protein: CASSKQSSYNEQFF.

The table lists this clonotype with many counts. J is TRBJ1-2 and V is TRBV7-2, with D uncertain. The CDR3 is made up of 13 amino acids. CDR1 is SGHTA and CDR2 is FQGNSA in the germline V gene. V was cut by 0 bases and J by 6 bases, with 8 bases left in between. CDR3 loop: CASSLARRDGYTF. CDR3 nucleotide sequence: TGTGCCAGCAGCTTAGCGCGGAGGGATGGCTACACCTTC.

In its sample, this clonotype was seen many times. The chain has TRBV4-1 and TRBJ1-2; 11 bases are shared with TRBD1. V lost 3 bases, J lost 7 bases, and 7 bases stayed unmatched. CDR3 length: 15 residues. Germline CDR1 and CDR2: MGHRA and YSYEKL. The CDR3 DNA is TGCGCCAGCAGCCAGGCCCGGACAGGGGGCTTTGGCTACACCTTC. This sequence encodes CASSQARTGGFGYTF.

This clonotype was observed a handful of times. The CDR3, as DNA: TGTGCCAGCAGCTTCGGGACCGGAAATACGCAGTATTTT. Its translation: CASSFGTGNTQYF. The chain links TRBV5-6 to TRBJ2-3; D might be TRBD1 or TRBD2, each matching 5 bases. The CDR3 has 13 amino acids. Germline V gene sequence: CDR1 SGHDT, CDR2 YYEEEE. Deletions cut 2 bases from V and 7 bases from J, with 11 bases between.

A few counts support this clonotype. The J gene is TRBJ2-7, the V gene TRBV5-1, with 7 bases fitting TRBD2. Germline CDR1 and CDR2: SGHRS and YFSETQ. Trimming took 0 bases from V and 9 from J; bases not matched to a gene: 6. This CDR3 has 13 amino acids. Here the CDR3 DNA reads TGCGCCAGCAGCTTGGGCACGGAGCGGGGGCAGTACTTC. As protein: CASSLGTERGQYF.

In its sample, this clonotype was seen a few times. The CDR3 DNA sequence: TGCAGCGTTGTTAGCGCGAGCTCCTACAATGAGCAGTTCTTC. Translating gives CSVVSASSYNEQFF. The chain uses TRBV29-1 and TRBJ2-1, with D perhaps TRBD2 (5 bases). The germline V gene has CDR1 SQVTM and CDR2 ANQGSEA. V lost 4 bases and J lost 0, with 10 bases in between. This CDR3 is 14 amino acids long.

The chain employs TRBV28 and TRBJ2-3; 7 bases map to TRBD2. This CDR3 has 14 residues. The V gene's germline CDR1 is MDHEN and CDR2 SYDVKM. The V segment lost 11 bases and the J segment 6 bases; nucleotides outside the gene matches: 14. CDR3 sequence (DNA): TGTGCCTCCCAACGGGAGGACCTAGGGGATACGCAGTATTTT. It is translated as CASQREDLGDTQYF.

This clonotype occurred many times. The chain's CDR3 is CASRQGPQRYEQYF. CDR3 DNA sequence: TGTGCCAGCAGGCAGGGACCGCAAAGGTACGAGCAGTACTTC. The chain joins TRBV27 to TRBJ2-7; the D call may be TRBD1 or TRBD2 (5 bases each). The CDR3 runs 14 residues. Germline CDR1 and CDR2: MNHEY and SMNVEV (reference sequence). V was shortened by 6 bases and J by 4 bases, with 16 bases between the two germline ends.

This clonotype came up many times. V gene TRBV29-1 combines with J gene TRBJ2-7; TRBD1 agrees at 8 bases. V was pared by 4 bases and J by 0 bases, with 5 bases of the junction left unmatched. Germline-derived CDR1 and CDR2 are SQVTM and ANQGSEA. The CDR3 has 14 residues. The CDR3 is CSVARTGTSYEQYF. The CDR3 coding sequence is TGCAGCGTTGCTCGGACAGGGACCTCCTACGAGCAGTACTTC.

This rearrangement joins TRBV2 to TRBJ1-4; TRBD1 agrees at 7 bases. The V gene end was trimmed by 7 bases and the J gene end by 3 bases; junction bases not matched to a gene: 11. This CDR3 is 16 amino acids long. Germline loops: CDR1 SNHLY, CDR2 FYNNEI. The CDR3 DNA reads TGTGCCAGCAATCCGGGACAGATAATAGCTAATGAAAAACTGTTTTTT. Translating gives CASNPGQIIANEKLFF. Complete variable domain (other parts from reference TRBV2 and TRBJ1-4): EPEVTQTPSHQVTQMGQEVILRCVPISNHLYFYWYRQILGQKVEFLVSFYNNEISEKSEIFDDQFSVERPDGSNFTLKIRSTKLEDSAMYFCASNPGQIIANEKLFFGSGTQLSVL.

The chain employs TRBV30 and TRBJ1-5; D gene unclear. Deletions cut 3 bases from V and 6 bases from J, with 12 bases between. The CDR3 length is 13 residues. Germline assignment: CDR1 GTSNPN and CDR2 SVGIG (reference sequence). The CDR3 reads CAWRVTGGQPQHF. In nucleotides, the CDR3 is TGTGCCTGGAGGGTCACGGGCGGTCAGCCCCAGCATTTT.

This clonotype was detected many times. The rearrangement links TRBV12-3 or TRBV12-4 to TRBJ2-7; D is possibly TRBD1 (6 bases). V was clipped by 6 bases and J by 1 base, with 16 bases between them. This CDR3 has 15 residues. The chain's CDR3 is CASSKVGTSSYEQYF. The CDR3 nucleotides read TGTGCCAGCAGCAAAGTCGGGACATCTTCCTACGAGCAGTACTTC.

Ten or more counts support this clonotype. This chain joins TRBV7-9 and TRBJ2-1, with TRBD1 matching over 7 bases. CDR1 and CDR2 from the germline V gene are SEHNR and FQNEAQ (reference sequence). The CDR3 consists of 15 residues. V lost 2 bases, J lost 10 bases, and 11 bases stayed unmatched. This CDR3 reads CASSLYVTGSDEQFF. The CDR3 DNA is TGTGCCAGCAGCTTATATGTGACAGGGAGCGACGAGCAGTTCTTC.

The sample holds many counts of this clonotype. V is TRBV7-3 and J is TRBJ2-7, with D possibly being TRBD1 (6 bases). Germline V lookup: CDR1 SGHTA, CDR2 FQGTGA. The CDR3 loop spans 18 amino acids. Trimming removed 1 base at V and 1 base at J, with 20 bases between. The CDR3 sequence: CASSLIRRPGHLSYEQYF. DNA for the CDR3: TGTGCCAGCAGCTTAATCCGTAGGCCGGGACATTTATCCTACGAGCAGTACTTC. The whole variable domain, filled in from reference TRBV7-3 and TRBJ2-7, reads GAGVSQTPSNKVTEKGKYVELRCDPISGHTALYWYRQSLGQGPEFLIYFQGTGAADDSGLPNDRFFAVRPEGSVSTLKIQRTERGDSAVYLCASSLIRRPGHLSYEQYFGPGTRLTVT.

This clonotype was seen at least ten times. V gene TRBV7-3 combines with J gene TRBJ2-5; tentatively, D is TRBD2 (6 bases). Germline CDR1 and CDR2: SGHTA and FQGTGA. Deletions cut 2 bases from V and 5 bases from J, with 12 bases between. The length of the CDR3 is 14 residues. Here the CDR3 reads CASSLGRNGETQYF. CDR3 nucleotide sequence: TGTGCCAGCAGCTTAGGGAGGAATGGTGAGACCCAGTACTTC.

This clonotype has at least ten counts. The V call is TRBV12-3 or TRBV12-4, the J call TRBJ2-1, with 11 bases lining up with TRBD2. After removal of 6 bases from V and 7 bases from J, the junction contained 8 bases not matched to a gene. This CDR3 region has 15 residues. The CDR3 DNA reads as TGTGCCAGCAGGTGGGCGGGACTAGCGGTAAATGAGCAGTTCTTC. Protein sequence: CASRWAGLAVNEQFF.